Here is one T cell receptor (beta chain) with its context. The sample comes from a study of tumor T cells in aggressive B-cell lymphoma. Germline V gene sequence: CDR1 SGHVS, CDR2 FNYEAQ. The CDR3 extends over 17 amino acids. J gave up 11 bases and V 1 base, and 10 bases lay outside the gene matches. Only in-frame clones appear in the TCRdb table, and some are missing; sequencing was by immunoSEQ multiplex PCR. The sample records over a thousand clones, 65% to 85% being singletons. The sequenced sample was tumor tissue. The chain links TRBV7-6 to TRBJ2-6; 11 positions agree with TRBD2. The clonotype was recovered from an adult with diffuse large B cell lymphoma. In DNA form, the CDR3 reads TGTGCCAGCAGCTTAGGGGCGACTAGCGGGGTCCAAGACGTCCTGACTTTC. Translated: CASSLGATSGVQDVLTF.